This T cell receptor (beta chain) was sequenced for a study of cytotoxic CD8 clonotypes in ibrutinib-treated CLL. Across the study: Partial response occurred in approximately 24 patients and complete response in 2; at median around 5.5 years, approximately 14 remained remitted and some 12 progressed.

Assay: immunoSEQ multiplex PCR; the TCRdb copy retains only in-frame clones and omits some. The sample lists around 70,000 clones, around 78% seen once, with 35% to 45% in the top ten. With respect to this clone: Its antigen is undetermined.

The CDR3 covers 16 residues. Per the germline V gene, CDR1 is SGHAT and CDR2 is FQNNGV. V was shortened by 2 bases and J by 7 bases, with 18 bases between the two germline ends. The study, taken as a whole, reports: Clonality went higher at ibrutinib response and then dropped back toward baseline at progression. Public clonotypes, rarely seen, contracted or held steady on treatment.

The sequence derives from a human donor with chronic lymphocytic leukemia. The chain is built from TRBV11-2 and TRBJ2-1, with a possible D match to TRBD1 (6 bases). The input for sequencing was PBMCs, taken after 24 months of ibrutinib treatment. The CDR3 spells CASSLNWSGERNEQFF. The CDR3 DNA sequence: TGTGCCAGCAGCTTAAATTGGTCAGGGGAGCGGAATGAGCAGTTCTTC.